Included here is one T cell receptor beta chain sequence, with context. Germline V lookup: CDR1 SGHNT, CDR2 YYREEE (reference sequence). Trimming pared 3 bases from V and 7 bases from J, leaving 14 bases between. The CDR3 is 15 amino acids. The data derive from a study of blood T cell repertoires in COVID-19. About the research overall: Sites in the United States, Italy and Spain provided acute and convalescent COVID-19 samples.

Individuals drawn from 24 US areas were about 18 to 90 years old. Categorization into cohorts depended on clinical history that participants reported. Symptom resolution, clearance, or two negative PCRs marked donors in Cohort 3 as recovered. The data were produced by immunoSEQ multiplex PCR, yet TCRdb's version contains in-frame clones alone and is incomplete. This table holds about 300,000 clones, about 90% found once. Sequenced: PBMCs or T cells enriched from blood (not recorded which). V gene TRBV5-4 combines with J gene TRBJ1-6; D might be TRBD1 (6 bases). The clonotype comes from a woman aged 25 to 39 who had recovered from COVID-19. The CDR3 DNA follows: TGTGCCAGCAGCTCTACCGGGACACCGAATTCACCCCTCCACTTT. Amino acids: CASSSTGTPNSPLHF.